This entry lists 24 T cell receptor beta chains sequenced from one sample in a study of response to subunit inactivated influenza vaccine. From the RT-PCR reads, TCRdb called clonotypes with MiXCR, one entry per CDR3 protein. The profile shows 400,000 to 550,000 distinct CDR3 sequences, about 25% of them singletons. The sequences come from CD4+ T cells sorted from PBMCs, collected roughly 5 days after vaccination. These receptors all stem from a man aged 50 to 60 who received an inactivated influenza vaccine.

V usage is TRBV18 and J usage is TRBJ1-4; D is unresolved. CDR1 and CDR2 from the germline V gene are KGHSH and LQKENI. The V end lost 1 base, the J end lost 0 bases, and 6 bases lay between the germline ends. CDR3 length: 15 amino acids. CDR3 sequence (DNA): TGTGCCAGCTCACCACAAAGTGCAACTAATGAAAAACTGTTTTTT. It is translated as CASSPQSATNEKLFF.

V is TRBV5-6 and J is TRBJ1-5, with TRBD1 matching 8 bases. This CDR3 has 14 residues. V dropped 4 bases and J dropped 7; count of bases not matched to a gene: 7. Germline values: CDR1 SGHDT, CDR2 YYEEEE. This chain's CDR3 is CASSRQGREQPQHF. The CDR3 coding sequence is TGTGCCAGCAGCCGACAGGGGAGAGAGCAGCCCCAGCATTTT.

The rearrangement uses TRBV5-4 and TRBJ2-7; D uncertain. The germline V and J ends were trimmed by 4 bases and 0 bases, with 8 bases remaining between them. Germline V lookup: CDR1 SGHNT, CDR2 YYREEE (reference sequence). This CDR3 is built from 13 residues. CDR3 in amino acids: CASSPMDSYEQYF. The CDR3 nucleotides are TGTGCCAGCAGCCCCATGGACTCCTACGAGCAGTACTTC.

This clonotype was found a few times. CDR3 DNA: TGTGCCAGCAGCTCGGGACTAGCGGGAGGACTACTTTTCTACAATGAGCAGTTCTTC. Protein: CASSSGLAGGLLFYNEQFF. The V call is TRBV5-4, the J call TRBJ2-1; 15 nucleotides line up with TRBD2. The CDR3 runs to 19 residues. The germline V gene has CDR1 SGHNT and CDR2 YYREEE (reference sequence). The junction had 10 bases not matched to a gene; V was cut back by 3 bases and J by 3 bases.

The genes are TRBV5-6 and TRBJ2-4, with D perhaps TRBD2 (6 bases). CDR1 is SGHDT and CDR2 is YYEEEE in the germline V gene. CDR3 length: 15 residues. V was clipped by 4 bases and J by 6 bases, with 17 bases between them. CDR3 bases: TGTGCCAGCAGCACCCTCGGCGGGATAGGAAACATTCAGTACTTC. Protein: CASSTLGGIGNIQYF.

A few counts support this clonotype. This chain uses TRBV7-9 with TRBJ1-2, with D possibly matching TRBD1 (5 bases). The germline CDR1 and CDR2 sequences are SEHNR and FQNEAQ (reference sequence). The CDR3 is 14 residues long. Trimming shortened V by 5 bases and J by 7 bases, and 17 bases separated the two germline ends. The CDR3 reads CASSPDTPGAGYTF. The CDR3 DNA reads TGTGCCAGCAGCCCCGACACTCCTGGGGCTGGCTACACCTTC.

CDR3 protein: CAILAGLVILLQFF. As DNA, the CDR3 is TGTGCCATACTAGCGGGACTAGTGATCCTTCTGCAGTTCTTC. The rearrangement links TRBV12-3 or TRBV12-4 to TRBJ2-1; 10 bases line up with TRBD2. The trim removed 10 bases at V and 12 bases at J, leaving 15 bases unmatched. The CDR3 contains 14 residues.

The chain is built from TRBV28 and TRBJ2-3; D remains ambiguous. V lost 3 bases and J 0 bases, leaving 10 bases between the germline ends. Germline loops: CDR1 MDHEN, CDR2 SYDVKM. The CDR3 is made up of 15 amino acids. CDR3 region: CASSLRRASTDTQYF. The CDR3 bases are TGTGCCAGCAGTTTGAGGCGAGCTAGCACAGATACGCAGTATTTT.

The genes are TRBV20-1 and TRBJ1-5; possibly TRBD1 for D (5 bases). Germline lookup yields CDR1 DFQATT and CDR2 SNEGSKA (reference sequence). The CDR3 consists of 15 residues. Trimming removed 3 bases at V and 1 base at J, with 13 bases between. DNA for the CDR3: TGCAGTGCTAGGGTATGGGACGGGAGCAATCAGCCCCAGCATTTT. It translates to CSARVWDGSNQPQHF.

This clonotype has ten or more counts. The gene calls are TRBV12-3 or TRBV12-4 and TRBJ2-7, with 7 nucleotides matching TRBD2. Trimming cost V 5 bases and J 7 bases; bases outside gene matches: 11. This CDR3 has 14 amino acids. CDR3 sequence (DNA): TGTGCCAGCAGTCCCGGGGACTACCCTAAGGAGCAGTACTTC. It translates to CASSPGDYPKEQYF.

Written as DNA, the CDR3 is TGTGCCAGCTCACCACTCGCCGGGAGTAGCACAGATACGCAGTATTTT. Translating it yields CASSPLAGSSTDTQYF. V and J are TRBV18 and TRBJ2-3; the D gene is possibly TRBD2 (6 bases). V was cut by 1 base and J by 0 bases, with 11 bases left in between. This CDR3 contains 16 residues. Germline assignment: CDR1 KGHSH and CDR2 LQKENI. The full variable domain, in which reference TRBV18 and TRBJ2-3 provide the parts outside the CDR3, is NAGVMQNPRHLVRRRGQEARLRCSPMKGHSHVYWYRQLPEEGLKFMVYLQKENIIDESGMPKERFSAEFPKEGPSILRIQQVVRGDSAAYFCASSPLAGSSTDTQYFGPGTRLTVL.

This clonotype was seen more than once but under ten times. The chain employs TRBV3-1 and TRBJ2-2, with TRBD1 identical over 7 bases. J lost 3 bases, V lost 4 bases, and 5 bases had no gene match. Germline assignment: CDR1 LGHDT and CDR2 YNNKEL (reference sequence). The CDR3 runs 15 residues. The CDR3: CASSPRDRDTGELFF. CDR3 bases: TGTGCCAGCAGCCCCCGGGACAGAGACACCGGGGAGCTGTTTTTT.

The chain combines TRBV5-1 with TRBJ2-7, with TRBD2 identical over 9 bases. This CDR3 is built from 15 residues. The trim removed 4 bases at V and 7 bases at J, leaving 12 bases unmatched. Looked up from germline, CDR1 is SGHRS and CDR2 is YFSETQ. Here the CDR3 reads CASSAGTSPPLEQYF. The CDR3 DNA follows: TGCGCCAGCAGCGCCGGGACTAGCCCGCCCCTGGAGCAGTACTTC.

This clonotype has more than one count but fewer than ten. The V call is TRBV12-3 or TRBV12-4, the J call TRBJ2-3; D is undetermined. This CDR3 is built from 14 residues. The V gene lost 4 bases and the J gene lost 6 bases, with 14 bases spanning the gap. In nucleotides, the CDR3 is TGTGCCAGCAGTTCAGCATTTCTCAGTGATACGCAGTATTTT. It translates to CASSSAFLSDTQYF.

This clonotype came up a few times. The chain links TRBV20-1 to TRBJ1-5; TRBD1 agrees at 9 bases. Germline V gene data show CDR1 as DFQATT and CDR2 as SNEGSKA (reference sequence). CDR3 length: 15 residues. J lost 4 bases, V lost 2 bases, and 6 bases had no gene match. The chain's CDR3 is CSARKLTGGNQPQHF. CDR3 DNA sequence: TGCAGTGCTAGAAAACTGACAGGGGGTAATCAGCCCCAGCATTTT.

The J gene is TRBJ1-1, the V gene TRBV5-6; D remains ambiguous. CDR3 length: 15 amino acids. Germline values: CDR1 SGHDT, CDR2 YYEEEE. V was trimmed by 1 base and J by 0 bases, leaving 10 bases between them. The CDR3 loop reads CASSLRLRMNTEAFF. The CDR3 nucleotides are TGTGCCAGCAGCTTGCGCCTTCGCATGAACACTGAAGCTTTCTTT.

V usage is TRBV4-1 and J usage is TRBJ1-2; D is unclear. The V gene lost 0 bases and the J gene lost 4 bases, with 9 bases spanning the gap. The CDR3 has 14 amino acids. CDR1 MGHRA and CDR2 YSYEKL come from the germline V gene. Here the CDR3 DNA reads TGCGCCAGCAGCCAAGAGGTGGCCCTCTATGGCTACACCTTC. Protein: CASSQEVALYGYTF.

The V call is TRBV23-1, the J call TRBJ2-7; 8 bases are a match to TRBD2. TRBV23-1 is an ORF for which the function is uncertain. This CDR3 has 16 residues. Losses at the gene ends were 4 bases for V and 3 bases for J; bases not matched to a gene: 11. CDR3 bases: TGCGCCAGCAGTCCACATGGTACTAGCGGTAACTACGAGCAGTACTTC. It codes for CASSPHGTSGNYEQYF.

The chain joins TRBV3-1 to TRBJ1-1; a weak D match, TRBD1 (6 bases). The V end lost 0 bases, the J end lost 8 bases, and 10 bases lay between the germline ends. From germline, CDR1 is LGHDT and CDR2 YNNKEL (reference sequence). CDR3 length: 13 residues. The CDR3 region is CASSQDGGGEAFF. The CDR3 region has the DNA TGTGCCAGCAGCCAAGATGGAGGGGGAGAAGCTTTCTTT.

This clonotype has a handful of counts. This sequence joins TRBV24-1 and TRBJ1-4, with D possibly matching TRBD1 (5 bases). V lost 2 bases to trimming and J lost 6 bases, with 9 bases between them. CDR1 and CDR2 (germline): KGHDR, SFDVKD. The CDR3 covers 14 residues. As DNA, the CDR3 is TGTGCCACCAGTGATTCAGGGTCCGATGAAAAACTGTTTTTT. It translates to CATSDSGSDEKLFF.

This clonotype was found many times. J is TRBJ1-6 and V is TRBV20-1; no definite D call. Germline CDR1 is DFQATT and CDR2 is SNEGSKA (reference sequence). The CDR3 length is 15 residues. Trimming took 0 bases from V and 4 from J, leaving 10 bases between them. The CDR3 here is CSARDGASYNSPLHF. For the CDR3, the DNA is TGCAGTGCTAGAGACGGAGCCTCTTATAATTCACCCCTCCACTTT.

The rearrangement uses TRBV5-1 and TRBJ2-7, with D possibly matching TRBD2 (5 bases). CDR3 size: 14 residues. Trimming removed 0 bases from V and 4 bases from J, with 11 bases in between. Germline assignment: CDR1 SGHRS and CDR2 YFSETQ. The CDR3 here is CASSLAKGRYEQYF. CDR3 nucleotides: TGCGCCAGCAGCTTGGCCAAAGGGAGATACGAGCAGTACTTC.

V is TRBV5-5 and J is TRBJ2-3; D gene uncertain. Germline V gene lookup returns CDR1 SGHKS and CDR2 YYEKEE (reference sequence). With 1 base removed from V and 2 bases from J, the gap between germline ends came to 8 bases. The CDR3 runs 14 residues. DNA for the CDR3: TGTGCCAGCAGCTTGACTATGTACACAGATACGCAGTATTTT. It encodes CASSLTMYTDTQYF.

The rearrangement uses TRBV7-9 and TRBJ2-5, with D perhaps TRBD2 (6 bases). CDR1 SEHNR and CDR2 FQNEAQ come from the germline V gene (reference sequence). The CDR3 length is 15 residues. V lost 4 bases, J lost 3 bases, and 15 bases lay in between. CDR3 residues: CASSSIFGGKETQYF. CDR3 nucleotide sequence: TGTGCCAGCAGCTCCATCTTTGGGGGGAAAGAGACCCAGTACTTC.